The 26 T cell receptor beta chains below were found in one sample sequenced in a study of blood T cell repertoires in COVID-19. Profiled with immunoSEQ multiplex PCR; TCRdb holds only in-frame clones, not every one. Here the sample spans 250,000 or so clones, 89% being singletons. The sample consisted of peripheral blood. The receptor source for this set is a woman aged 40-49 years who had recovered from COVID-19.

This chain uses TRBV2 with TRBJ2-7; D not resolved. The CDR3 contains 13 residues. CDR1 and CDR2 from the germline V gene are SNHLY and FYNNEI. V lost 8 bases and J 4 bases, leaving 15 bases between the germline ends. CDR3 DNA: TGTGCCAGCGGTCCTACCCTCCGATACGAGCAGTACTTC. As protein: CASGPTLRYEQYF.

This chain links TRBV7-9 with TRBJ2-3, with D tentatively TRBD2 (6 bases). Trimming left V 4 bases short and J 2 bases short, with 16 bases between. CDR3 length equals 16 residues. CDR1 is SEHNR, CDR2 FQNEAQ, per germline (reference sequence). CDR3 residues: CASSSIDSGYTDTQYF. DNA of the CDR3: TGTGCCAGCAGCTCGATCGATAGCGGATACACAGATACGCAGTATTTT.

The CDR3: CASSLRWERQTYNEQFF. The DNA for the CDR3 is TGTGCCAGCAGCTTGCGGTGGGAGCGGCAAACCTACAATGAGCAGTTCTTC. The chain links TRBV7-9 to TRBJ2-1; D is perhaps TRBD2 (5 bases). V shed 3 bases and J shed 2 bases, with 17 bases lying between them. Looked up from germline, CDR1 is SEHNR and CDR2 is FQNEAQ (reference sequence). The CDR3 runs 17 residues.

V is TRBV7-6 and J is TRBJ1-1; TRBD1 matches 10 bases. V lost 0 bases to trimming and J lost 6 bases; unmatched junction nucleotides: 4. This CDR3 is built from 15 residues. Germline V gene lookup returns CDR1 SGHVS and CDR2 FNYEAQ. The CDR3 region is CASSLALGTGAEAFF. CDR3 sequence (DNA): TGTGCCAGCAGCTTAGCCTTGGGGACAGGGGCTGAAGCTTTCTTT. Full variable domain (remainder filled in from reference TRBV7-6 and TRBJ1-1): GAGVSQSPRYKVTKRGQDVALRCDPISGHVSLYWYRQALGQGPEFLTYFNYEAQQDKSGLPNDRFSAERPEGSISTLTIQRTEQRDSAMYRCASSLALGTGAEAFFGQGTRLTVV.

Only a few counts were recorded for this clone. This chain links TRBV6-6 with TRBJ2-2; 12 bases are a match to TRBD2. Per the germline V gene, CDR1 is MNHNY and CDR2 is SVGAGI (reference sequence). V was clipped by 5 bases and J by 7 bases; unmatched bases: 5. CDR3 size: 15 residues. This chain's CDR3 is CASSQTSGRIGELFF. CDR3 in DNA: TGTGCCAGCAGTCAGACTAGCGGGAGAATCGGGGAGCTGTTTTTT.

The chain uses TRBV21-1 and TRBJ1-3; TRBD1 is the table's D call and was not checked against the DNA. TRBV21-1 has pseudogene status. The CDR3 length is 19 residues. The CDR3 region is CASSFLVGTDPKPFHTIYF. CDR3 DNA sequence: TGTGCCAGCAGCTTTTTAGTCGGGACAGACCCGAAACCTTTCCACACCATATATTTT.

The chain carries TRBV2 and TRBJ1-2; tentatively, D is TRBD1 (5 bases). The CDR3 runs to 14 residues. Trimming took off 6 bases at V and 4 bases at J, with 15 bases between the two ends. CDR1 is SNHLY, CDR2 FYNNEI, per germline. The CDR3 region is CASSAAGTSYGYTF. CDR3 DNA: TGTGCCAGCAGCGCGGCGGGGACCTCCTATGGCTACACCTTC.

The chain combines TRBV11-2 with TRBJ2-3; 9 bases map to TRBD2. Trimming removed 1 base from V and 3 bases from J; junction bases left unmatched: 5. From germline, CDR1 is SGHAT and CDR2 FQNNGV. The CDR3 totals 16 residues. The CDR3 spells CASSLAVSGRTDTQYF. CDR3 nucleotides: TGTGCCAGCAGCTTAGCCGTCAGCGGGAGGACAGATACGCAGTATTTT.

This sequence joins TRBV19 and TRBJ2-7; 8 positions agree with TRBD1. The CDR3 consists of 15 residues. Germline trimming cut 3 bases from V and 2 bases from J; bases unmatched to any gene: 6. Germline CDR1 reads LNHDA; CDR2 reads SQIVND (reference sequence). CDR3 DNA: TGTGCCAGTAGTATGGACGGGACAGGAGCCTACGAGCAGTACGTC. Translating it yields CASSMDGTGAYEQYV.

V and J are TRBV29-1 and TRBJ1-1; D call uncertain. V gave up 3 bases and J gave up 10 bases, with 15 bases separating them. Germline loops: CDR1 SQVTM, CDR2 ANQGSEA. The CDR3 runs to 12 residues. CDR3 region: CSVDLARAGAFF. CDR3 nucleotides: TGCAGCGTTGACCTAGCGAGGGCTGGAGCTTTCTTT.

This sequence joins TRBV19 and TRBJ2-3; maybe TRBD2 (7 bases). CDR3 length: 14 amino acids. Germline V CDR1 and CDR2: LNHDA, SQIVND (reference sequence). Trimming removed 1 base at V and 7 bases at J, with 12 bases between. The DNA of the CDR3 is TGTGCCAGTAGTATAGGGAGGGGGGGACATACGCAGTATTTT. Its protein is CASSIGRGGHTQYF.

V and J are TRBV5-6 and TRBJ2-3; the D gene is possibly TRBD1 (6 bases). V shed 5 bases and J shed 3 bases, with 19 bases lying between them. There are 16 residues in the CDR3. The germline CDR1 and CDR2 sequences are SGHDT and YYEEEE. CDR3 in DNA: TGTGCCAGCAGGCCTACTCTCGGCAGGGGAACAGATACGCAGTATTTT. Amino acid sequence: CASRPTLGRGTDTQYF. The whole variable domain, remainder taken from reference TRBV5-6 and TRBJ2-3, is DAGVTQSPTHLIKTRGQQVTLRCSPKSGHDTVSWYQQALGQGPQFIFQYYEEEERQRGNFPDRFSGHQFPNYSSELNVNALLLGDSALYLCASRPTLGRGTDTQYFGPGTRLTVL.

The chain combines TRBV10-3 with TRBJ2-7; a possible D gene is TRBD1 (6 bases). V lost 4 bases to trimming and J lost 7 bases, with 17 bases between them. This CDR3 has 14 residues. Germline-derived CDR1 and CDR2 are ENHRY and SYGVKD. CDR3 DNA sequence: TGTGCCATCAGTGTAAGCAGGGGAGCCGGGGAGCAGTACGTC. Encoded protein: CAISVSRGAGEQYV.

This clone was detected once. V usage is TRBV19 and J usage is TRBJ2-1; tentatively, D is TRBD2 (6 bases). Looked up from germline, CDR1 is LNHDA and CDR2 is SQIVND (reference sequence). V gave up 3 bases and J gave up 10 bases, with 19 bases separating them. The CDR3 totals 15 residues. The CDR3 nucleotides are TGTGCCAGTAGTATGATTGATAGCGGCCCTAGGGAGCAGTTCTTC. It translates to CASSMIDSGPREQFF.

The chain uses TRBV15 and TRBJ2-7, with D possibly being TRBD1 (5 bases). The CDR3 is made up of 13 amino acids. V was shortened by 0 bases and J by 6 bases, with 9 bases between the two germline ends. Per germline, CDR1 LNHNV and CDR2 YYDKDF (reference sequence). The CDR3 coding sequence is TGTGCCACCAGCAGAGATCAGGGTGCCGAGCAGTACGTC. This codes for CATSRDQGAEQYV.

V is TRBV9 and J is TRBJ1-2, with 7 bases identical to TRBD1. V was clipped by 4 bases and J by 7 bases; unmatched bases: 10. Looked up from germline, CDR1 is SGDLS and CDR2 is YYNGEE. CDR3 length equals 14 residues. CDR3 loop: CASSLLGDRLGYTF. The DNA of the CDR3 is TGTGCCAGCAGCCTCCTCGGGGACAGACTTGGCTACACCTTC.

V is TRBV9 and J is TRBJ1-3; tentatively, D is TRBD1 (5 bases). This CDR3 comprises 17 residues. Germline lookup yields CDR1 SGDLS and CDR2 YYNGEE. The V gene lost 2 bases and the J gene lost 0 bases, with 15 bases spanning the gap. The chain's CDR3 is CASSVGGRSSSGNTIYF. The CDR3 nucleotides are TGTGCCAGCAGCGTCGGGGGACGGAGCTCCTCTGGAAACACCATATATTTT. The variable domain in full, completed from reference TRBV9 and TRBJ1-3, reads DSGVTQTPKHLITATGQRVTLRCSPRSGDLSVYWYQQSLDQGLQFLIQYYNGEERAKGNILERFSAQQFPDLHSELNLSSLELGDSALYFCASSVGGRSSSGNTIYFGEGSWLTVV.

This chain connects TRBV19 to TRBJ2-2, with D possibly being TRBD2 (6 bases). The CDR3 covers 13 residues. V lost 5 bases and J 5 bases, leaving 9 bases between the germline ends. Germline CDR1 and CDR2: LNHDA and SQIVND (reference sequence). Written as DNA, the CDR3 is TGTGCCAGTAGTTGGGGACTGACCGGGGAGCTGTTTTTT. Amino acid sequence: CASSWGLTGELFF. The full variable domain, its missing parts supplied by reference TRBV19 and TRBJ2-2, is DGGITQSPKYLFRKEGQNVTLSCEQNLNHDAMYWYRQDPGQGLRLIYYSQIVNDFQKGDIAEGYSVSREKKESFPLTVTSAQKNPTAFYLCASSWGLTGELFFGEGSRLTVL.

The chain employs TRBV19 and TRBJ1-2, with D perhaps TRBD1 (5 bases). There are 14 residues in the CDR3. Germline V CDR1 and CDR2: LNHDA, SQIVND (reference sequence). V lost 1 base and J 5 bases, leaving 11 bases between the germline ends. The CDR3: CASSIGEGWYGYTF. The CDR3 DNA reads as TGTGCCAGTAGTATAGGGGAGGGGTGGTATGGCTACACCTTC.

The chain combines TRBV11-2 with TRBJ1-6; no clear D gene. Trimming shortened V by 5 bases and J by 6 bases, and 17 bases separated the two germline ends. The CDR3 runs 16 residues. The germline V gene encodes CDR1 SGHAT and CDR2 FQNNGV. The CDR3 loop is CASSLTLDPSNSPLHF. In DNA form, the CDR3 reads TGTGCCAGCAGCCTTACTTTAGATCCGAGTAATTCACCCCTCCACTTT.

The chain joins TRBV28 to TRBJ1-4; possible D gene TRBD1, 5 bases. The CDR3 loop spans 12 amino acids. Trimming cost V 4 bases and J 16 bases, with 16 bases left between them. Germline-derived CDR1 and CDR2 are MDHEN and SYDVKM. As DNA, the CDR3 is TGTGCCAGCAGTTCTGACAGTCACTATCCGTTTTTT. This codes for CASSSDSHYPFF.

This chain uses TRBV2 with TRBJ2-2, with D perhaps TRBD2 (5 bases). Germline V lookup: CDR1 SNHLY, CDR2 FYNNEI. The V and J ends lost 1 base and 6 bases respectively, with 9 bases between them. The CDR3 covers 14 residues. This CDR3 is CASSEDGVAGELFF. DNA of the CDR3: TGTGCCAGCAGTGAAGACGGGGTCGCCGGGGAGCTGTTTTTT.

The chain carries TRBV5-5 and TRBJ2-7; the D is unclear. The CDR3 contains 11 residues. Deletions cut 1 base from V and 4 bases from J, with 3 bases between. The V gene's germline CDR1 is SGHKS and CDR2 YYEKEE (reference sequence). The CDR3 DNA sequence: TGTGCCAGCAGCTTGACTTACGAGCAGTACTTC. The encoded protein is CASSLTYEQYF.

J is TRBJ2-1 and V is TRBV7-6; TRBD2 agrees at 14 bases. J was trimmed by 5 bases and V by 3 bases; bases with no gene match: 0. The CDR3 runs to 15 residues. The germline V gene encodes CDR1 SGHVS and CDR2 FNYEAQ. The CDR3, as DNA: TGTGCCAGCAGCTTGACTAGCGGGGGGGACAATGAGCAGTTCTTC. Encoded protein: CASSLTSGGDNEQFF.

The gene calls are TRBV28 and TRBJ2-5, with TRBD1 matching over 7 bases. The germline V gene has CDR1 MDHEN and CDR2 SYDVKM. The CDR3 sequence is 14 residues long. J was trimmed by 2 bases and V by 4 bases; bases with no gene match: 4. CDR3 nucleotides: TGTGCCAGCAGTTCGGGACAGCTGCAAGAGACCCAGTACTTC. It encodes CASSSGQLQETQYF.

V and J are TRBV9 and TRBJ2-1, with D maybe TRBD2 (5 bases). V shed 0 bases and J shed 0 bases, with 13 bases lying between them. This CDR3 comprises 17 residues. Germline loops: CDR1 SGDLS, CDR2 YYNGEE. This CDR3 reads CASSVGSGLNSYNEQFF. CDR3 nucleotide sequence: TGTGCCAGCAGCGTAGGAAGCGGACTCAACTCCTACAATGAGCAGTTCTTC.